What follows are 3 T cell receptor beta chains derived from one specimen sequenced in a study of T cell changes during pregnancy in multiple sclerosis. Repertoires were generated with immunoSEQ multiplex PCR, while TCRdb's copy carries only in-frame clones and drops some. The repertoire holds some 47,000 clones, with around 91% as singletons. Specimen: CD8+ T cells from peripheral blood mononuclear cells, collected in the second trimester of pregnancy. Receptors originate from a female donor with multiple sclerosis, enrolled in a pregnancy study.

This chain connects TRBV15 to TRBJ1-5; D is perhaps TRBD1 (6 bases). Germline loops: CDR1 LNHNV, CDR2 YYDKDF (reference sequence). CDR3 length: 14 residues. Trimming removed 1 base from V and 7 bases from J, with 11 bases in between. The CDR3 DNA follows: TGTGCCACCAGCAGAGTGGGGGCGGACCAGCCCCAGCATTTT. As protein: CATSRVGADQPQHF.

The chain combines TRBV2 with TRBJ2-3; 7 bases align to TRBD1. The CDR3 is made up of 13 amino acids. CDR1 SNHLY and CDR2 FYNNEI come from the germline V gene. Germline trimming cut 8 bases from V and 4 bases from J; bases unmatched to any gene: 6. In nucleotides, the CDR3 is TGTGCCAGCCGAGGGACAGATTCAGATACGCAGTATTTT. As protein: CASRGTDSDTQYF. Full variable domain (missing parts from reference TRBV2 and TRBJ2-3): EPEVTQTPSHQVTQMGQEVILRCVPISNHLYFYWYRQILGQKVEFLVSFYNNEISEKSEIFDDQFSVERPDGSNFTLKIRSTKLEDSAMYFCASRGTDSDTQYFGPGTRLTVL.

The rearrangement uses TRBV5-6 and TRBJ1-1; TRBD1 matches 8 bases. The ends lost 3 bases at V and 1 base at J; junction bases unmatched: 2. Looked up from germline, CDR1 is SGHDT and CDR2 is YYEEEE. The CDR3 is made up of 14 amino acids. The CDR3 bases are TGTGCCAGCAGCTCCGGGACAGGGAACACTGAAGCTTTCTTT. Its translation: CASSSGTGNTEAFF.